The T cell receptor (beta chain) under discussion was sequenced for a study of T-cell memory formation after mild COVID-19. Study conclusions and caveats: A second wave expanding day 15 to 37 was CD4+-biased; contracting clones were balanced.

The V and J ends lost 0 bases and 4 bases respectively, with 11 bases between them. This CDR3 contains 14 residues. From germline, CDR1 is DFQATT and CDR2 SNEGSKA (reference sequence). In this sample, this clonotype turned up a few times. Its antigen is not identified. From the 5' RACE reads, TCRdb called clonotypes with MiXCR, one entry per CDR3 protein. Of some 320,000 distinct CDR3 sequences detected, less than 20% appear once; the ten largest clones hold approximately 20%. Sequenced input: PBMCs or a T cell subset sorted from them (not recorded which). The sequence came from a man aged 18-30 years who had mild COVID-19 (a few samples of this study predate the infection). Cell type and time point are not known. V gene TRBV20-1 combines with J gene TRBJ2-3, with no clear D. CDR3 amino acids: CSARDTLSADTQYF. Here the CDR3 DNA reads TGCAGTGCTAGAGATACCTTATCCGCAGATACGCAGTATTTT.